These 8 T cell receptor beta chains share one sample of origin, sequenced in a study of glioma-infiltrating T cells. The iRepertoire nested amplicon-rescue multiplex PCR amplified TCR alpha and beta CDR3s from RNA. TCRdb analysed the multiplex PCR reads with MiXCR anew, one entry per CDR3 protein. The sample records about 89,000 distinct CDR3 sequences, 20% to 25% being singletons. The specimen was glioma tissue, nonneoplastic brain tissue, or PBMCs (not recorded which). The receptor source for this set is a human donor with low-grade glioma or glioblastoma, undergoing nonglioma brain surgery, or in good health (not recorded which).

With regard to this clonotype: One end of the junction is discordant with germline, which a read error may explain. This chain links TRBV19 with TRBJ2-7; 8 positions match TRBD2. The germline CDR1 and CDR2 sequences are LNHDA and SQIVND (reference sequence). This CDR3 region has 16 residues. The CDR3 bases are TGTGCCGGTAGTATACAGTCCGGGACTAGGTCGGACGAGCAGTACTTC. Translation gives CAGSIQSGTRSDEQYF.

J is TRBJ2-1 and V is TRBV16; the D is unclear. The CDR3 is 15 amino acids. V gave up 5 bases and J gave up 1 base, with 12 bases separating them. CDR1 KGHSY and CDR2 FQNENV come from the germline V gene. The CDR3 coding sequence is TGTGCCAGCAGCATAAGCGCCCCATCCTACAATGAGCAGTTCTTC. This translates into CASSISAPSYNEQFF.

With respect to this clonotype: This may arise from a read error, as a much more abundant clone is one base away. This CDR3 fails to terminate in the conserved phenylalanine or tryptophan, so it likely reflects a read error. This chain links TRBV7-2 with TRBJ2-5; D ambiguous. This CDR3 is built from 16 residues. CDR1 and CDR2 from the germline V gene are SGHTA and FQGNSA. Trimming pared 2 bases from V and 7 bases from J, leaving 20 bases between. The CDR3 region has the DNA TGTGCCAGCAGCTTACGTCCTAGTGGGCCGGTTCGGACCCAGTACTTG. This translates into CASSLRPSGPVRTQYL.

In its sample, this clonotype was seen many times. The chain combines TRBV27 with TRBJ2-3; 9 bases fit TRBD2. Per germline, CDR1 MNHEY and CDR2 SMNVEV (reference sequence). V trimming: 5 bases; J trimming: 0 bases; junction bases outside the gene matches: 12. The CDR3 contains 18 residues. CDR3 DNA sequence: TGTGCCAGCAGTCTTCGACTAGCGGTAACCACTAGCACAGATACGCAGTATTTT. It is translated as CASSLRLAVTTSTDTQYF.

As regards this clonotype: This may stem from a read error, because a much larger clone lies one nucleotide away. Because the CDR3 is missing its conserved closing phenylalanine or tryptophan, this is likely a read error. This chain connects TRBV6-2 or TRBV6-3 to TRBJ2-3; D is unresolved. This CDR3 has 13 amino acids. Trimming took off 7 bases at V and 4 bases at J, with 12 bases between the two ends. Germline V gives CDR1 MNHEY, CDR2 SVGEGT. The CDR3 reads CASTTSRSDTQYL. CDR3 coding DNA: TGTGCCAGCACCACCAGCCGGTCAGATACGCAGTATCTT.

At least ten counts were recorded for this clonotype. The chain is built from TRBV6-1 and TRBJ2-3, with 7 bases aligning to TRBD1. After removal of 7 bases from V and 5 bases from J, the junction contained 3 bases not matched to a gene. From germline, CDR1 is MNHNS and CDR2 SASEGT. CDR3 length equals 12 residues. In DNA form, the CDR3 reads TGTGCCAGCATGACAGGGAAAGATACGCAGTATTTT. Protein: CASMTGKDTQYF.

Of note for this clonotype: One junction end disagrees with the germline gene, perhaps due to a read error. V usage is TRBV5-4 and J usage is TRBJ2-3; no firm D call. The CDR3 is 14 residues long. Germline values: CDR1 SGHNT, CDR2 YYREEE (reference sequence). CDR3: CANSSKKGTDTQYF. In DNA form, the CDR3 reads TGTGCCAACAGCTCAAAAAAGGGCACAGATACGCAGTATTTT. Combining the CDR3 with reference TRBV5-4 and TRBJ2-3 gives the whole variable domain ETGVTQSPTHLIKTRGQQVTLRCSSQSGHNTVSWYQQALGQGPQFIFQYYREEENGRGNFPPRFSGLQFPNYSSELNVNALELDDSALYLCANSSKKGTDTQYFGPGTRLTVL.

There are a few counts of this clonotype. The chain links TRBV19 to TRBJ2-7; TRBD2 matches 7 bases. V lost 6 bases, J lost 5 bases, and 10 bases stayed unmatched. CDR1 is LNHDA and CDR2 is SQIVND in the germline V gene (reference sequence). This CDR3 is 14 amino acids long. The CDR3 coding sequence is TGTGCCAGTAGCCTAAGTCCGGGAGGCCACGAGCAGTACTTC. The encoded protein is CASSLSPGGHEQYF.